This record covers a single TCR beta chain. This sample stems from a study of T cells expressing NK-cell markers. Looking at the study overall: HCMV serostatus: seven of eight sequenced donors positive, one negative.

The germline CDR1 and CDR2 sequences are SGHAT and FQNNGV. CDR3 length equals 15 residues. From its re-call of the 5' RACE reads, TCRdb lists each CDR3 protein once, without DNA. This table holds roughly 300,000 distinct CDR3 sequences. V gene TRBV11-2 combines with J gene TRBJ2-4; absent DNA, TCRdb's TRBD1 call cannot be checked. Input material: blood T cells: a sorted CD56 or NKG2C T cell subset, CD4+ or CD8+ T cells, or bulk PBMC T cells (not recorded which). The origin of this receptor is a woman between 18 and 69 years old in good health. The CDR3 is CASSHGGVVKNIQYF. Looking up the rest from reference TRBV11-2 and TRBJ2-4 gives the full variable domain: EAGVAQSPRYKIIEKRQSVAFWCNPISGHATLYWYQQILGQGPKLLIQFQNNGVVDDSQLPKDRFSAERLKGVDSTLKIQPAKLEDSAVYLCASSHGGVVKNIQYFGAGTRLSVL.